The entry below describes one T cell receptor beta chain. What it recognizes is unknown. Everyone who donated was a healthy bone marrow donor. The PCR contained 60 Vbeta and 13 Jbeta primers. Authors' analysis steps: An analysis performed later counted about 80 million unique TCR beta chains (approximately 11 million of them shared). TCRdb keeps only in-frame clones here, not all; method: immunoSEQ multiplex PCR. That table is the source of V, J and clone size, and D and trimming were worked out from the DNA. Among 250,000 to 350,000 clones listed, 75% to 90% were seen once. This specimen comes from a study of cytomegalovirus exposure and HLA in healthy donors. Study-level findings and limits: Common viral pathogens (according to a later analysis) appeared linked to several of the most significant clusters.

The specimen was PBMCs. This TCR was recovered from a man in his forties or fifties in good health and CMV-seropositive.

Here the CDR3 DNA reads TGCGCCAGCAGCCAAGAAAGAGCGACAGGGAATAATCAGCCCCAGCATTTT. The encoded protein is CASSQERATGNNQPQHF. This rearrangement joins TRBV4-1 to TRBJ1-5; TRBD1 aligns across 7 bases. Losses at the gene ends were 0 bases for V and 4 bases for J; bases not matched to a gene: 9. The CDR3 has 17 residues. CDR1 and CDR2 (germline): MGHRA, YSYEKL.